The 16 T cell receptor beta chains reported below all come from one sample, sequenced in a study of OX40 agonist ivuxolimab in advanced cancers. The protocol was immunoSEQ multiplex PCR, while the TCRdb copy is restricted to in-frame clones and leaves out a portion. The sample yields 25,000 to 35,000 clones, about 81% seen once. The material was CD4+ or CD8+ T cells sorted from blood, obtained in a trial of the OX40 agonist ivuxolimab. All receptors come from an adult with an advanced solid tumor such as melanoma, head and neck, liver or kidney cancer.

The chain joins TRBV5-5 to TRBJ1-6; D may be TRBD1 (5 bases). CDR1 and CDR2 (germline): SGHKS, YYEKEE (reference sequence). The CDR3 extends over 16 amino acids. V gave up 0 bases and J gave up 4 bases, with 11 bases separating them. The CDR3 region is CASSLGDGFYNSPLHF. The DNA of the CDR3 is TGTGCCAGCAGCTTGGGGGACGGATTTTATAATTCACCCCTCCACTTT.

The rearrangement joins TRBV7-3 to TRBJ2-1; no definite D call. CDR1 is SGHTA and CDR2 is FQGTGA in the germline V gene. CDR3 length: 13 residues. V lost 0 bases and J 10 bases, leaving 10 bases between the germline ends. The CDR3 DNA reads as TGTGCCAGCAGCTTAACGTGGGTTAACGAGCAGTTCTTC. Translating it yields CASSLTWVNEQFF.

The chain uses TRBV4-3 and TRBJ2-7; D not resolved. V was shortened by 1 base and J by 6 bases, with 10 bases between the two germline ends. The V gene's germline CDR1 is LGHNA and CDR2 YSLEER. The CDR3 sequence is 13 residues long. The CDR3: CASSQGSRGEQYF. The CDR3 nucleotides read TGCGCCAGCAGCCAAGGTTCGCGCGGCGAGCAGTACTTC.

This clone has a handful of counts. The genes are TRBV7-9 and TRBJ1-3; possibly TRBD1 for D (6 bases). The germline V and J ends were trimmed by 1 base and 9 bases, with 16 bases remaining between them. The CDR3 loop spans 15 amino acids. The germline CDR1 and CDR2 sequences are SEHNR and FQNEAQ (reference sequence). CDR3 sequence (DNA): TGTGCCAGCAGCTTAGGCGGGGGCCCCGGATCCACCATATATTTT. Protein product: CASSLGGGPGSTIYF.

The chain recombines TRBV19 with TRBJ1-1; D unresolved. Germline-derived CDR1 and CDR2 are LNHDA and SQIVND (reference sequence). With 7 bases removed from V and 6 bases from J, the gap between germline ends came to 15 bases. This CDR3 region has 13 residues. This chain's CDR3 is CASTLGRTSEAFF. CDR3 nucleotides: TGTGCCAGTACTCTAGGGAGGACCTCTGAAGCTTTCTTT.

The chain uses TRBV6-6 and TRBJ1-1; 8 bases fit TRBD1. The CDR3 covers 16 residues. Germline loops: CDR1 MNHNY, CDR2 SVGAGI (reference sequence). J lost 4 bases, V lost 0 bases, and 7 bases had no gene match. CDR3 sequence reads: CASSYSGRGPGTEAFF. The CDR3 DNA reads TGTGCCAGCAGTTACTCGGGCAGGGGGCCAGGCACTGAAGCTTTCTTT.

V gene TRBV13 combines with J gene TRBJ1-2; D perhaps matches TRBD1 (6 bases). This CDR3 region has 14 residues. V was clipped by 1 base and J by 6 bases, with 12 bases between them. CDR1 is PRHDT and CDR2 is FYEKMQ in the germline V gene (reference sequence). This CDR3 is CASSLASGVHGYTF. In DNA, the CDR3 is TGTGCCAGCAGCTTAGCCTCAGGGGTTCATGGCTACACCTTC.

DNA for the CDR3: TGTGCCAGCAGCCCAGGCGGGACAGGGGGCCAAGAGACCCAGTACTTC. Its translation is CASSPGGTGGQETQYF. The chain employs TRBV7-8 and TRBJ2-5; 11 nucleotides line up with TRBD1. The ends lost 5 bases at V and 1 base at J; junction bases unmatched: 6. There are 16 residues in the CDR3. Germline assignment: CDR1 SGHVS and CDR2 FQNEAQ.

V is TRBV12-5 and J is TRBJ2-3; D is uncertain. The CDR3 runs to 14 residues. V lost 1 base to trimming and J lost 0 bases, with 5 bases between them. Germline V CDR1 and CDR2: LGHNT, FRNRAP. The DNA of the CDR3 is TGTGCTAGTGGTTTGGACCAGAGCACAGATACGCAGTATTTT. Translating it yields CASGLDQSTDTQYF.

This chain links TRBV6-1 with TRBJ1-5; 9 positions match TRBD1. Unmatched junction bases numbered 7, after V lost 1 base and J lost 0 bases. The CDR3 contains 18 residues. Per the germline V gene, CDR1 is MNHNS and CDR2 is SASEGT. The CDR3 loop is CASSEGDRVWGSNQPQHF. The CDR3 bases are TGTGCCAGCAGTGAAGGGGACAGGGTTTGGGGTAGCAATCAGCCCCAGCATTTT.

The chain carries TRBV11-2 and TRBJ2-1; no clear D. The CDR3 has 18 residues. V shed 1 base and J shed 0 bases, with 16 bases lying between them. Germline V lookup: CDR1 SGHAT, CDR2 FQNNGV. This CDR3 reads CASSLGLSRYSSYNEQFF. The CDR3 nucleotides are TGTGCCAGCAGCTTAGGACTCTCACGGTATAGCTCCTACAATGAGCAGTTCTTC.

This clone was found once. This chain uses TRBV27 with TRBJ2-7, with D possibly being TRBD2 (5 bases). Between the trimmed V and J ends, which lost 8 bases and 3 bases, there was a span of 8 bases. This CDR3 is built from 11 residues. The V gene's germline CDR1 is MNHEY and CDR2 SMNVEV (reference sequence). The CDR3 protein is CASGEGYEQYF. CDR3 nucleotides: TGTGCCAGCGGAGAGGGCTACGAGCAGTACTTC.

This chain joins TRBV5-1 and TRBJ1-5; perhaps TRBD1 as D (5 bases). The germline V and J ends were trimmed by 0 bases and 0 bases, with 7 bases remaining between them. CDR1 is SGHRS and CDR2 is YFSETQ in the germline V gene. The CDR3 sequence is 15 residues long. CDR3 sequence reads: CASSLEGVSNQPQHF. CDR3 nucleotide sequence: TGCGCCAGCAGCTTGGAAGGGGTTAGCAATCAGCCCCAGCATTTT.

Concerning this clone: This sequence is one base from a far larger clone and is likely a read error. The chain couples TRBV7-2 to TRBJ2-5; TRBD1 or TRBD2 may be the D gene (5 bases each). The J call could be wrong; TRBJ2-7 is a better fit for the DNA end. The CDR3 totals 16 residues. The V gene's germline CDR1 is SGHTA and CDR2 FQGNSA. As DNA, the CDR3 is TGTGCCAGCAGCTTGGGTCGGGGCGGGCGCACCTACGAGCAGTACTTC. It encodes CASSLGRGGRTYEQYF.

This chain links TRBV28 with TRBJ2-6, with D perhaps given as TRBD1 or TRBD2 (5 bases each). Germline V CDR1 and CDR2: MDHEN, SYDVKM. The CDR3 is 16 residues long. The V end was cut by 3 bases, the J end by 0 bases, with 9 bases between. Written as DNA, the CDR3 is TGTGCCAGCAGTTTGTGGGGGAGCTCTGGGGCCAACGTCCTGACTTTC. This translates into CASSLWGSSGANVLTF. Drawing the rest from reference TRBV28 and TRBJ2-6, the complete variable domain is DVKVTQSSRYLVKRTGEKVFLECVQDMDHENMFWYRQDPGLGLRLIYFSYDVKMKEKGDIPEGYSVSREKKERFSLILESASTNQTSMYLCASSLWGSSGANVLTFGAGSRLTVL.

The chain couples TRBV29-1 to TRBJ1-2; D ambiguous. Trimming stripped 5 bases from V and 6 bases from J, with 10 bases between. The CDR3 sequence is 11 residues long. The germline CDR1 and CDR2 sequences are SQVTM and ANQGSEA. CDR3 sequence (DNA): TGCAGCGTTAGGGTCAGTCATGGCTACACCTTC. Amino acid sequence: CSVRVSHGYTF.